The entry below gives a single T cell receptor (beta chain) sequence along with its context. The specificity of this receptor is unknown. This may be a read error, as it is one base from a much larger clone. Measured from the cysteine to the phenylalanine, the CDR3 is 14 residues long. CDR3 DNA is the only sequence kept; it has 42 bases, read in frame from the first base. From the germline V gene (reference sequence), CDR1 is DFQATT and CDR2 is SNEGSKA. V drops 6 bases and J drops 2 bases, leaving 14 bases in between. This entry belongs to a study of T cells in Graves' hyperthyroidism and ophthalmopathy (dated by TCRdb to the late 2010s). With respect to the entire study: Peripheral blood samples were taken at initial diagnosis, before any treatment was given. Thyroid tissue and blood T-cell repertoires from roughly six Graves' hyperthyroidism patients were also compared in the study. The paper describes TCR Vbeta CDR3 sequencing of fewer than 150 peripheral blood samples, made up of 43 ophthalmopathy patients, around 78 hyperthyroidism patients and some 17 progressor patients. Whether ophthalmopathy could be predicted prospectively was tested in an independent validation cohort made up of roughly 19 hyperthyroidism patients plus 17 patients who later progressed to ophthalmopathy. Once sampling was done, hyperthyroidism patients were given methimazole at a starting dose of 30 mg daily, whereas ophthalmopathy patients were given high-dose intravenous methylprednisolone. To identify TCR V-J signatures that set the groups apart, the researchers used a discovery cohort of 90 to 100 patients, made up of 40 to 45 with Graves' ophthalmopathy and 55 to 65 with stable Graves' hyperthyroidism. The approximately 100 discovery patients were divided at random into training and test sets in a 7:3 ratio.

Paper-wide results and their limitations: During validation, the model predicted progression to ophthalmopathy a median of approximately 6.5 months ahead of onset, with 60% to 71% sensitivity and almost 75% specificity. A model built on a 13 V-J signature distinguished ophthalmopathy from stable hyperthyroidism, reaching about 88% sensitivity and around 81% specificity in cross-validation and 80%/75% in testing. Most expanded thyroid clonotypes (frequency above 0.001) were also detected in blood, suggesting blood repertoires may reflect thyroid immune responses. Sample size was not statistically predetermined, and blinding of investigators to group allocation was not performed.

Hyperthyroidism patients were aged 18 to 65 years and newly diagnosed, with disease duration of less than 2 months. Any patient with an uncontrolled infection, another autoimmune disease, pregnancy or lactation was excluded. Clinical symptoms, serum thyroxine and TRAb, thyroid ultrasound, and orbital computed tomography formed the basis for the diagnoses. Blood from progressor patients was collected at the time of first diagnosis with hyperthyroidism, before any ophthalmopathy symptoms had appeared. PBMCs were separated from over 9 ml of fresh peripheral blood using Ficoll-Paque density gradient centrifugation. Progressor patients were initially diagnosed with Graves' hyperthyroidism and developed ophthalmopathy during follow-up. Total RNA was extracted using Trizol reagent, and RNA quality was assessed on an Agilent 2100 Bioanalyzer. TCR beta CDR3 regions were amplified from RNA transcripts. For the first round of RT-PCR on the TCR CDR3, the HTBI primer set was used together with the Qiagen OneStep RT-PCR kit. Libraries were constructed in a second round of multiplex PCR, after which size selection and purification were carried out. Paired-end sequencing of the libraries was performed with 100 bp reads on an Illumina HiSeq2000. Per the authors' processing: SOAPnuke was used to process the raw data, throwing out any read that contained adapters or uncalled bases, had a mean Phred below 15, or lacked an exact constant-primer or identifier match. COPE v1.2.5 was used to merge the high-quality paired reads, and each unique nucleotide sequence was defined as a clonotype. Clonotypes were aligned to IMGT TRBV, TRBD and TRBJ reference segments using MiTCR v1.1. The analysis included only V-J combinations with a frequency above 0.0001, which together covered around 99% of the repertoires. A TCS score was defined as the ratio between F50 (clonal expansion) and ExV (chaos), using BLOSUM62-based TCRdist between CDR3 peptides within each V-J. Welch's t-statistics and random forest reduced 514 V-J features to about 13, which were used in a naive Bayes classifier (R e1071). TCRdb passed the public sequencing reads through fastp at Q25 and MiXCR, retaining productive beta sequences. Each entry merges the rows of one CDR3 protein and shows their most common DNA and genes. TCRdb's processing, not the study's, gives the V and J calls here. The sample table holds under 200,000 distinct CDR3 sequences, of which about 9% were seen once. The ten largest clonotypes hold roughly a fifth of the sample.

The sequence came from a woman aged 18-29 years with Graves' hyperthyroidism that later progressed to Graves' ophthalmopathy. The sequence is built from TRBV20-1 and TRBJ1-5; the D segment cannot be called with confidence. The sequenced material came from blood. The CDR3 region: CSAQRRGGNQPQHF. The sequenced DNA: TGCAGTGCCCAAAGACGGGGAGGCAATCAGCCCCAGCATTTT.